Listed below are T cell receptor beta chains from one sample, sequenced in a study of blood T cell repertoires in COVID-19. Sequenced by immunoSEQ multiplex PCR; TCRdb stores in-frame clones only, minus some. The sample gives about 260,000 clones, 75% to 90% of which show up once; 3% to 3.5% is in the top ten. Material for sequencing was PBMCs or T cells enriched from blood (not recorded which). Receptors originate from a woman aged 40 to 50 who had been exposed to COVID-19. CDR3s include the opening cysteine and the closing phenylalanine or tryptophan. D genes are given only for firm matches. Part of the rows lack a size; the others show once, few, many or a class for expanded clones.

abundance,j_gene,v_gene,d_gene,CDR3nt,CDR3aa
-,TRBJ1-6,TRBV3-1/TRBV3-2,-,TGTGCCAGCAGCCCCCTGGCAGGGTCGAATTCACCCCTCCACTTT,CASSPLAGSNSPLHF
-,TRBJ1-5,TRBV6-5,-,TGTGCCAGCACCCATAATCAGGATCAGCCCCAGCATTTT,CASTHNQDQPQHF
-,TRBJ2-3,TRBV24-1,TRBD2,TGTGCCAGCCGGGGAGGGGCAGATACGCAGTATTTT,CASRGGADTQYF
-,TRBJ1-2,TRBV18,-,TGTGCCAGCTCACCACGATCAGGGACTGGCTATGGCTACACCTTC,CASSPRSGTGYGYTF
-,TRBJ2-2,TRBV5-4,-,TGTGCCAGCAGCTTGTTAGGCGGGGCCGGGGAGCTGTTTTTT,CASSLLGGAGELFF
-,TRBJ2-5,TRBV5-4,TRBD1,TGTGCCAGCAGCTTCCCAGGGGGCGCGAAGACCCAGTACTTC,CASSFPGGAKTQYF
-,TRBJ1-2,TRBV24-1,TRBD1,TGTGCCACCAGTGAACAGGGGTGGTATGGCTACACCTTC,CATSEQGWYGYTF
-,TRBJ2-1,TRBV9,-,TGTGCCAGCAGCGCCCGGAATGAGCAGTTCTTC,CASSARNEQFF
-,TRBJ1-4,TRBV28,TRBD1,TGTGCCAGCAGTCCATCCGGGACAGGGGCCGAAAAACTGTTTTTT,CASSPSGTGAEKLFF
-,TRBJ1-6,TRBV27,-,TGTGCCAGCAGTCAGGGGCCATTCAGCTCCTATAATTCACCCCTCCACTTT,CASSQGPFSSYNSPLHF
-,TRBJ2-4,TRBV6-2/TRBV6-3,-,TGTGCCAGCAGTTACGACGGGCAGGGCTGGGAAAACATTCAGTACTTC,CASSYDGQGWENIQYF
-,TRBJ1-5,TRBV7-2,-,TGTGCCAGCAGCCAAACAAGCGCGAGCAATCAGCCCCAGCATTTT,CASSQTSASNQPQHF
once,TRBJ2-3,TRBV6-2/TRBV6-3,-,TGTGCCAGCAGTTACTCCCGAGACACCTACACAGATACGCAGTATTTT,CASSYSRDTYTDTQYF
-,TRBJ2-5,TRBV19,TRBD1,TGTGCCAGTAGTATAGGGCTCCGGACAGGGGGAGAGACCCAGTACTTC,CASSIGLRTGGETQYF
-,TRBJ1-3,TRBV5-6,-,TGTGCCAGCAAAGCAGGTAAAAATAGGGGGGGAAACACCATATATTTT,CASKAGKNRGGNTIYF
-,TRBJ1-2,TRBV7-2,-,TGTGCCAGCACCCAGCGGGGCACCGGAGGCTATGGCTACACCTTC,CASTQRGTGGYGYTF
-,TRBJ2-2,TRBV24-1,-,TGTGCCACCAGTGAACAGCGGACAGTAATGTCCGGGGAGCTGTTTTTT,CATSEQRTVMSGELFF
once,TRBJ1-6,TRBV12-5,TRBD1,TGTGCTAGTGGTTATTTCGGGACAGGGATCTATAATTCACCCCTCCACTTT,CASGYFGTGIYNSPLHF
-,TRBJ1-6,TRBV6-5,-,TGTGCCAGCAGTTTCCGCGGGGGGGGCGCCGAATCACCCCTCCACTTT,CASSFRGGGAESPLHF
-,TRBJ1-5,TRBV7-8,-,TGTGCCAGCAGCTTAGCTTTTTTAGGAGGGGACCCCAATCAGCCCCAGCATTTT,CASSLAFLGGDPNQPQHF
-,TRBJ2-1,TRBV6-2/TRBV6-3,-,TGTGCCAGCAGCGGGGTGGTGGGAACAGGGCCTAAAGAGCAGTTCTTC,CASSGVVGTGPKEQFF
-,TRBJ1-2,TRBV7-2,-,TGTGCCAGCAGCCCATTGTTGGGGGGCTATGGCTACACCTTC,CASSPLLGGYGYTF
-,TRBJ2-5,TRBV18,-,TGTGCCAGCTCACCACGGCCTCAAGAGACCCAGTACTTC,CASSPRPQETQYF
-,TRBJ2-5,TRBV7-9,-,TGTGCCAGCAGCTTACCCGTGGGGGGACAGCCTAGGGACCAAGAGACCCAGTACTTC,CASSLPVGGQPRDQETQYF
-,TRBJ2-1,TRBV7-3,-,TGTGCCAGCAGCTTAAGTTTAGGCAGGGCTGGCGAGCAGTTCTTC,CASSLSLGRAGEQFF
-,TRBJ1-2,TRBV28,-,TGTGCCAGCAGTACCCACGGGGGGGGTAGATATGGCTACACCTTC,CASSTHGGGRYGYTF
-,TRBJ1-4,TRBV2,TRBD1,TGTGCCAGCAGGGGACAGGGGGAAGGTGAAAAACTGTTTTTT,CASRGQGEGEKLFF
-,TRBJ1-2,TRBV29-1,-,TGCAGCGTATCCCGGGACTCTTCGGGGGGCTACACCTTC,CSVSRDSSGGYTF
-,TRBJ1-5,TRBV6-5,-,TGTGCCAGCAGGTTACCCGGACAAAATCAGCCCCAGCATTTT,CASRLPGQNQPQHF
-,TRBJ2-1,TRBV2,TRBD1,TGTGCCAGCAATAAGGACAGGGCTGAATATGAGCAGTTCTTC,CASNKDRAEYEQFF
-,TRBJ1-2,TRBV4-3,-,TGCGCCAGCAGCCATGCGGGGCAGGCCTCAAAGGGAGGGGGCTACACCTTC,CASSHAGQASKGGGYTF
-,TRBJ1-1,TRBV7-9,-,TGTGCCAGCAGCCCCACCGGAGGGGCTATGAACACTGAAGCTTTCTTT,CASSPTGGAMNTEAFF
-,TRBJ1-1,TRBV18,TRBD1,TGTGCCAGCTCACCCGAGACAGGGTTGAACACTGAAGCTTTCTTT,CASSPETGLNTEAFF
-,TRBJ2-1,TRBV7-2,-,TGTGCCAGCAGCTTAGGGAGGGGTCGGGAGACGACCAATGAGCAGTTCTTC,CASSLGRGRETTNEQFF
once,TRBJ2-6,TRBV5-1,TRBD1,TGCGCCAGCAGCTTGGGGCAGGGGGATGGGGCCAACGTCCTGACTTTC,CASSLGQGDGANVLTF
-,TRBJ1-1,TRBV2,-,TGTGCCAGCAGCCCCCCCTACGCGGGCACTGAAGCTTTCTTT,CASSPPYAGTEAFF
-,TRBJ1-5,TRBV30,TRBD1,TGTGCCTGGAGCACAGGGGGTTGGCAGCCCCAGCATTTT,CAWSTGGWQPQHF
-,TRBJ2-2,TRBV4-3,TRBD2,TGCGCCAGCAGCGCCCCGGGACTAGCTCTGGGCGGGGAGCTGTTTTTT,CASSAPGLALGGELFF
-,TRBJ1-4,TRBV3-1/TRBV3-2,-,TGTGCCAGCAGCCAAAGGGGAGGGACTGCTAATGAAAAACTGTTTTTT,CASSQRGGTANEKLFF
-,TRBJ2-7,TRBV6-5,-,TGTGCCAGCACCTCAGGGGCGGTCTCCCTCTACGAGCAGTACTTC,CASTSGAVSLYEQYF
-,TRBJ1-5,TRBV5-4,-,TGTGCCAGCAGCCTCGGAGGGCAAAGTCAGCCCCAGCATTTT,CASSLGGQSQPQHF